These 22 T cell receptor beta chains were sequenced from one sample in a study of Graves' ophthalmopathy and Graves' hyperthyroidism. Using RNA transcripts, the TCR beta CDR3 regions were amplified. An initial RT-PCR round employing HTBI primers preceded a second-round multiplex PCR. MiXCR, applied by TCRdb to the multiplex PCR reads, yields one record per CDR3 protein. The sample yields about 500,000 distinct CDR3 sequences, under 40% seen once. The sequencing input was peripheral blood or thyroid tissue (not recorded which). Source of these receptors: an adult man with Graves' hyperthyroidism.

This rearrangement joins TRBV2 to TRBJ1-6; TRBD1 agrees at 7 bases. CDR1 SNHLY and CDR2 FYNNEI come from the germline V gene. The CDR3 length is 14 residues. V was pared by 6 bases and J by 7 bases, with 6 bases of the junction left unmatched. The CDR3 here is CASRPGTDNSPLHF. CDR3 DNA: TGTGCCAGCAGACCCGGGACAGACAATTCACCCCTCCACTTT.

The chain carries TRBV29-1 and TRBJ1-4; 8 nucleotides line up with TRBD1. V was pared by 4 bases and J by 2 bases, with 3 bases of the junction left unmatched. The length of the CDR3 is 14 residues. CDR1 is SQVTM, CDR2 ANQGSEA, per germline. CDR3 in amino acids: CSVAQGATNEKLFF. The CDR3 DNA is TGCAGCGTTGCTCAGGGGGCGACTAATGAAAAACTGTTTTTT.

V is TRBV29-1 and J is TRBJ2-5; 11 nucleotides match TRBD2. Looked up from germline, CDR1 is SQVTM and CDR2 is ANQGSEA. The CDR3 has 12 amino acids. With V trimmed by 8 bases and J by 5 bases, 4 bases remained unmatched. The CDR3 DNA follows: TGCAGCTTGGGACTAGCGGAGGAGACCCAGTACTTC. Amino acid sequence: CSLGLAEETQYF.

This clonotype was seen only a few times. The chain links TRBV9 to TRBJ2-5; possible D gene TRBD2, 5 bases. This CDR3 has 15 amino acids. Trimming removed 2 bases at V and 1 base at J, with 12 bases between. Looked up from germline, CDR1 is SGDLS and CDR2 is YYNGEE. CDR3 DNA: TGTGCCAGCAGCGTGGCCTCAACTAGCCAAGAGACCCAGTACTTC. This sequence encodes CASSVASTSQETQYF.

This chain uses TRBV7-8 with TRBJ1-1, with 9 bases identical to TRBD1. The CDR3 consists of 15 residues. Germline V CDR1 and CDR2: SGHVS, FQNEAQ. J was trimmed by 2 bases and V by 5 bases; bases with no gene match: 6. CDR3 sequence reads: CASSADRGRNTEAFF. In DNA form, the CDR3 reads TGTGCCAGCAGCGCGGACAGGGGCCGAAACACTGAAGCTTTCTTT.

The chain joins TRBV29-1 to TRBJ1-5; no clear D gene. CDR3 length: 14 amino acids. The V end lost 6 bases, the J end lost 2 bases, and 14 bases lay between the germline ends. CDR1 and CDR2 from the germline V gene are SQVTM and ANQGSEA. Written as DNA, the CDR3 is TGCAGCGTCACTACCGGGGATCGCAATCAGCCCCAGCATTTT. It specifies CSVTTGDRNQPQHF. Based on the CDR3 plus reference TRBV29-1 and TRBJ1-5, the full variable domain is SAVISQKPSRDICQRGTSLTIQCQVDSQVTMMFWYRQQPGQSLTLIATANQGSEATYESGFVIDKFPISRPNLTFSTLTVSNMSPEDSSIYLCSVTTGDRNQPQHFGDGTRLSIL.

This clonotype was picked up a small number of times. V gene TRBV5-1 combines with J gene TRBJ2-5, with D perhaps TRBD1 or TRBD2 (5 bases each). This CDR3 spans 16 amino acids. V shed 5 bases and J shed 5 bases, with 22 bases lying between them. Germline V gene data show CDR1 as SGHRS and CDR2 as YFSETQ. The CDR3 is CASSLGLPGAAETQYF. CDR3 coding DNA: TGCGCCAGCAGTCTTGGGCTGCCCGGGGCGGCGGAGACCCAGTACTTC.

As concerns this clonotype: Given a much more abundant clone one base away, this may be a read error. V usage is TRBV12-3 or TRBV12-4 and J usage is TRBJ2-2; tentatively, D is TRBD1 (5 bases). The CDR3 contains 14 residues. This CDR3 is CAGSFTGNTGELFF. In DNA, the CDR3 is TGTGCCGGCAGTTTCACAGGGAACACCGGGGAGCTGTTTTTT.

This clonotype was seen only a few times. V gene TRBV6-5 combines with J gene TRBJ1-2; tentatively, D is TRBD1 (5 bases). Germline V gene data show CDR1 as MNHEY and CDR2 as SVGAGI. The length of the CDR3 is 13 residues. Trimming left V 7 bases short and J 8 bases short, with 17 bases between. CDR3 DNA: TGTGCCAGCATTTCAATCAGGGCGGGGGGCTACACCTTC. Residues: CASISIRAGGYTF.

Of note for this clonotype: This may be a read error: a much more frequent sequence differs by one nucleotide. The conserved final phenylalanine or tryptophan is absent from the CDR3, which likely points to a read error. The chain uses TRBV2 and TRBJ1-5; the D is unclear. Germline CDR1 SNHLY, CDR2 FYNNEI. This CDR3 has 14 amino acids. The V end was cut by 6 bases, the J end by 4 bases, with 13 bases between. The CDR3 is CASRDGRNNQPQHV. In DNA, the CDR3 is TGTGCCAGCAGGGACGGACGGAATAATCAGCCCCAGCATGTT.

This clonotype was observed many times. The chain combines TRBV12-3 or TRBV12-4 with TRBJ1-2, with 11 bases matching TRBD1. This CDR3 comprises 14 residues. V shed 5 bases, J shed 5 bases, and the junction held 4 bases outside the gene matches. The CDR3 reads CASSPGTGGYGYTF. Here the CDR3 DNA reads TGTGCCAGCAGTCCCGGGACAGGGGGATATGGCTACACCTTC.

The chain joins TRBV2 to TRBJ2-3, with TRBD1 matching 8 bases. V lost 7 bases to trimming and J lost 3 bases; unmatched junction nucleotides: 9. Germline-derived CDR1 and CDR2 are SNHLY and FYNNEI. The CDR3 extends over 15 amino acids. The CDR3 is CASNPRDRLTDTQYF. The CDR3, as DNA: TGTGCCAGCAATCCTCGGGACAGGTTAACAGATACGCAGTATTTT.

The sample holds many counts of this clonotype. J is TRBJ2-3 and V is TRBV24-1; D is unresolved. V was cut by 2 bases and J by 0 bases, with 8 bases left in between. CDR1 and CDR2 from the germline V gene are KGHDR and SFDVKD. The CDR3 loop spans 15 amino acids. The CDR3 is CATSDWTASTDTQYF. The CDR3 DNA reads TGTGCCACCAGTGATTGGACGGCTAGCACAGATACGCAGTATTTT.

This clonotype was counted a single time. With a much larger clone just one base away, this may be a read error. J is TRBJ1-1 and V is TRBV6-6; D remains ambiguous. This CDR3 has 13 residues. Germline CDR1 is MNHNY and CDR2 is SVGAGI (reference sequence). The CDR3, as DNA: TGTTCCAGCAGTTTCGAGGGTTGGGAAAAAGCTTTCTTT. Its protein product is CSSSFEGWEKAFF.

This clonotype occurred many times. CDR3: CASRETGEAGYTF. CDR3 nucleotides: TGTGCCAGCAGGGAAACAGGGGAGGCTGGCTACACCTTC. This rearrangement joins TRBV2 to TRBJ1-2; 7 positions agree with TRBD1. CDR3 length: 13 residues. CDR1 and CDR2 (germline): SNHLY, FYNNEI. Trimming removed 6 bases from V and 7 bases from J; junction bases left unmatched: 8.

At least ten counts were recorded for this clonotype. This chain uses TRBV5-1 with TRBJ1-6; D possibly corresponds to TRBD1 (5 bases). CDR3 length: 15 amino acids. Per germline, CDR1 SGHRS and CDR2 YFSETQ. V was clipped by 1 base and J by 8 bases, with 13 bases between them. CDR3 bases: TGCGCCAGCAGCTTGTCAGGGACCAGGGATTCACCCCTCCACTTT. This codes for CASSLSGTRDSPLHF.

At least ten counts were recorded for this clonotype. The chain combines TRBV20-1 with TRBJ2-7; 8 nucleotides match TRBD1. The CDR3 contains 13 residues. Germline CDR1 DFQATT, CDR2 SNEGSKA (reference sequence). Trimming cost V 5 bases and J 0 bases; bases outside gene matches: 3. The CDR3 reads CSAWDRTSYEQYF. The CDR3 DNA reads TGCAGTGCTTGGGACAGGACCTCCTACGAGCAGTACTTC.

Remarks on this clonotype: Given a much more abundant clone one base away, this may be a read error. This chain links TRBV7-6 with TRBJ1-2; TRBD1 matches at 11 bases. Germline V gene sequence: CDR1 SGHVS, CDR2 FNYEAQ. J was trimmed by 7 bases and V by 5 bases; bases with no gene match: 9. This CDR3 has 15 residues. The CDR3 DNA reads TGTGCCAGCAGCCGAGTTGGACAGGGGGCGGTTGGCTACACCTTC. Translation: CASSRVGQGAVGYTF.

Notes on this clonotype: The conserved phenylalanine or tryptophan normally closing the CDR3 is absent here, so this likely arose from a read error. The DNA is omitted, as the CDR3 cannot be located on it reliably, and the CDR3 follows TCRdb's listing. V and J are TRBV5-6 and TRBJ1-6; the table calls TRBD1, which could not be checked here. The V gene's germline CDR1 is SGHDT and CDR2 YYEEEE. The CDR3 spans 8 amino acids, including both terminal residues. This chain's CDR3 is CASSLPTG.

This clonotype was seen a handful of times. The chain joins TRBV6-1 to TRBJ1-2, with D hard to call. The germline gives CDR1 MNHNS, CDR2 SASEGT. V lost 7 bases and J lost 6, with 9 bases in between. CDR3 length equals 11 residues. As DNA, the CDR3 is TGTGCCAGCAATGGAGTGGATGGCTACACCTTC. Its translation is CASNGVDGYTF.

This clonotype was detected ten times or more. The chain couples TRBV20-1 to TRBJ1-5; D gene unclear. Trimming left V 3 bases short and J 0 bases short, with 12 bases between. The CDR3 runs 15 residues. Germline values: CDR1 DFQATT, CDR2 SNEGSKA (reference sequence). The CDR3 DNA sequence: TGCAGTGCTAGTCCACAAACAGATAGCAATCAGCCCCAGCATTTT. The encoded protein is CSASPQTDSNQPQHF.

The rearrangement uses TRBV7-9 and TRBJ2-7; no clear D. CDR3 size: 15 residues. The germline V and J ends were trimmed by 5 bases and 4 bases, with 18 bases remaining between them. Germline CDR1 SEHNR, CDR2 FQNEAQ (reference sequence). The CDR3 nucleotides are TGTGCCAGCAGCCAGTTAGGCGGCTGGGATTACGAGCAGTACTTC. It codes for CASSQLGGWDYEQYF.